Listed here is a single T cell receptor beta chain. Its matching antigen is unknown. The V and J ends lost 4 bases and 5 bases respectively, with 12 bases between them. The CDR3 consists of 13 residues. The germline gives CDR1 SGHRS, CDR2 YFSETQ. The source of the sample is a study of post-analysis software for immune sequencing data. Unique molecular identifiers featured in each of the TCR beta cDNA libraries. TCRdb passed the PCR reads through MiXCR, listing each CDR3 protein once. The profile shows a few hundred thousand distinct CDR3 sequences, over 30% of them singletons. Study-wide findings and caveats: Patients showed TRBV5-6, TRBV5-1 and TRBV20-1 among five TRBV segments more frequent than in controls. Significantly lower normalized Chao1 diversity was seen in multiple sclerosis patients than in controls.

What was sequenced was blood. The chain couples TRBV5-1 to TRBJ1-1; TRBD1 is a possible D gene (6 bases). This TCR came from a girl aged 2-15 years with multiple sclerosis. The CDR3 nucleotides read TGCGCCAGCAGCCCCGGGGGCGAAACTGAAGCTTTCTTT. Amino acids: CASSPGGETEAFF.